This T cell receptor beta chain was identified in a study of T cell responses to AZD1222 COVID-19 vaccine. The J segment lost 4 bases and the V segment lost 0 bases, leaving 9 bases of the junction unmatched. This CDR3 comprises 18 residues. CDR1 is WNHNN and CDR2 is SYGVQD in the germline V gene (reference sequence). Clones were sequenced by immunoSEQ multiplex PCR, and TCRdb holds only the in-frame ones, with some missing. Among about 110,000 clones listed, roughly four fifths were seen once. The source was peripheral blood, collected on day 0 of AZD1222 vaccination. The chain links TRBV10-1 to TRBJ2-3, with TRBD2 matching over 11 bases. The TCR comes from an adult in good health. DNA for the CDR3: TGCGCCAGCAGTGAGTCGCGACTAGCGGGAAAGAGGCCAGATACGCAGTATTTT. Protein product: CASSESRLAGKRPDTQYF.